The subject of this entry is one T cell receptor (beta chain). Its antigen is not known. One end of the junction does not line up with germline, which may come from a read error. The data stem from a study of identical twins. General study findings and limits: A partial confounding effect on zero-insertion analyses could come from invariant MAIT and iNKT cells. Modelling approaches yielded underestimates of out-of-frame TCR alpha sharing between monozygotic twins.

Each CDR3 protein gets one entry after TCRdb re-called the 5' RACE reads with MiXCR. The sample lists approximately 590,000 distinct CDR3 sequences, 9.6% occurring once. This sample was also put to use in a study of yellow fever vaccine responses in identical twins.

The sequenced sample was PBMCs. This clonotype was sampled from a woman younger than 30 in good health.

In nucleotides, the CDR3 is TGTGCCAGCAGCAGACCCCTGACCGGGGAGCAGTTTTTT. Translation gives CASSRPLTGEQFF. The chain couples TRBV11-2 to TRBJ2-2; a possible D gene is TRBD2 (5 bases). The germline gives CDR1 SGHAT, CDR2 FQNNGV. The CDR3 spans 13 residues.